The clone carrying this T cell receptor beta chain was observed once. immunoSEQ v3.0 was run at survey level. Measured with immunoSEQ multiplex PCR; TCRdb has only the in-frame clones, and not every one. The repertoire holds about 22,000 clones, with 85% to 90% as singletons. Held in samples before DNA extraction were about 0.85-10 million cryopreserved PBMC. The CDR3 loop spans 14 amino acids. Germline V gene sequence: CDR1 GTSNPN, CDR2 SVGIG (reference sequence). V dropped 1 base and J dropped 7 bases, with 13 bases sitting between them. The data are from a study of long-term antiretroviral therapy in people with HIV.

The chain joins TRBV30 to TRBJ1-4; D is ambiguous. The receptor was isolated from a man between 60 and 75 years old with HIV. Sequenced here: unsorted PBMCs, sampled 2.3 years after starting antiretroviral therapy. CDR3 protein: CAWSAHGRSEKLFF. The DNA for the CDR3 is TGTGCCTGGAGTGCCCACGGGCGGAGTGAAAAACTGTTTTTT.